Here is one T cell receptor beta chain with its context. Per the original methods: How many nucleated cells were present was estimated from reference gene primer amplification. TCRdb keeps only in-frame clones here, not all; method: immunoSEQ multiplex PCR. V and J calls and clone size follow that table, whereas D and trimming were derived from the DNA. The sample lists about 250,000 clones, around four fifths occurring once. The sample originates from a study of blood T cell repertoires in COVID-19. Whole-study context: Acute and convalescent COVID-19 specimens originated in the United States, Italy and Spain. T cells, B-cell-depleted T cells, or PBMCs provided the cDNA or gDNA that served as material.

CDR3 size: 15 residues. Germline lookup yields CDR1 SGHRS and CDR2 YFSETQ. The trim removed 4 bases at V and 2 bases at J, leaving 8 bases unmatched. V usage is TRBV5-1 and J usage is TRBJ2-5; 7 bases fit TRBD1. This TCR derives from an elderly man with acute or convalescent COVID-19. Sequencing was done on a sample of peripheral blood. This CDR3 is CASSKQPGQQETQYF. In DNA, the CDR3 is TGCGCCAGCAGCAAACAACCGGGACAGCAAGAGACCCAGTACTTC. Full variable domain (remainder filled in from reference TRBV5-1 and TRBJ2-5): KAGVTQTPRYLIKTRGQQVTLSCSPISGHRSVSWYQQTPGQGLQFLFEYFSETQRNKGNFPGRFSGRQFSNSRSEMNVSTLELGDSALYLCASSKQPGQQETQYFGPGTRLLVL.